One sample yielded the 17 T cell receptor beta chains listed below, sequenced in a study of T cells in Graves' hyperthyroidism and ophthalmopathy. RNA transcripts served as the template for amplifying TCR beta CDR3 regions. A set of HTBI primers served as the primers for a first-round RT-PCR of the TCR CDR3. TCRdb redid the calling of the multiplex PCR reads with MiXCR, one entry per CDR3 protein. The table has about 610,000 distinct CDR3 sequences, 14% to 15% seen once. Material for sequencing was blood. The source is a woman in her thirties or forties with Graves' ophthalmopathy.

CDR3 residues: CASSLSPTSGGGQETHEQYF. Written as DNA, the CDR3 is TGTGCCAGCAGTTTATCCCCTACTAGCGGAGGGGGGCAAGAGACCCACGAGCAGTACTTC. This chain joins TRBV27 and TRBJ2-7; 8 bases match TRBD2. This CDR3 has 20 amino acids. V was clipped by 0 bases and J by 5 bases; unmatched bases: 21. Germline-derived CDR1 and CDR2 are MNHEY and SMNVEV (reference sequence).

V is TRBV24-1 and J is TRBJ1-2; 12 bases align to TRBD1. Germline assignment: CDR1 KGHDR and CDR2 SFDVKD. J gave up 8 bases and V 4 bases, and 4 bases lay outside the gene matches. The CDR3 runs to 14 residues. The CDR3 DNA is TGTGCCACCAGTGAGGGACAGGGGGCAGTCGGCTACACCTTC. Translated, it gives CATSEGQGAVGYTF.

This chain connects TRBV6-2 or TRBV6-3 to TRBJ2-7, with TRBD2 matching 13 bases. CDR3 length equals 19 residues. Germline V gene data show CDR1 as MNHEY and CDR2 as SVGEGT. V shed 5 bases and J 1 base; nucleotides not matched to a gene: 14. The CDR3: CASSTTGTGGLAGSYEQYF. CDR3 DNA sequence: TGTGCCAGCAGTACGACGGGGACGGGGGGACTAGCGGGATCCTACGAGCAGTACTTC.

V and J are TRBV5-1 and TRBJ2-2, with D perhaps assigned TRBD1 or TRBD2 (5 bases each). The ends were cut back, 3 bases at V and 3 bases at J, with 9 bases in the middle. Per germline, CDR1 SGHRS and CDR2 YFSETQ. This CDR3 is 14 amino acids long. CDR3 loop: CASSSPGHTGELFF. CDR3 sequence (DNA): TGCGCCAGCAGCTCCCCGGGGCACACCGGGGAGCTGTTTTTT. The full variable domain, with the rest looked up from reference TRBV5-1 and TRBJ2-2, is KAGVTQTPRYLIKTRGQQVTLSCSPISGHRSVSWYQQTPGQGLQFLFEYFSETQRNKGNFPGRFSGRQFSNSRSEMNVSTLELGDSALYLCASSSPGHTGELFFGEGSRLTVL.

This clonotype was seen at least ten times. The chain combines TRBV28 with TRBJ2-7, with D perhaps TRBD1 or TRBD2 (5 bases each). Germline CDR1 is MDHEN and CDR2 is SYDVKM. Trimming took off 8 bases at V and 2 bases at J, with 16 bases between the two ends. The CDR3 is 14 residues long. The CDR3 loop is CASWDGKLPYEQYF. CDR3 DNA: TGTGCCAGCTGGGACGGAAAACTTCCCTACGAGCAGTACTTC.

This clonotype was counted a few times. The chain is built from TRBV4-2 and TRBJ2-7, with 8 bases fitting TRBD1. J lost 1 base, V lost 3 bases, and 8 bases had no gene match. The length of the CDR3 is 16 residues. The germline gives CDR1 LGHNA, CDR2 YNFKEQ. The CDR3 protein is CASSQPRTGLSYEQYF. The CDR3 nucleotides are TGTGCCAGCAGCCAGCCTCGGACAGGGCTTTCCTACGAGCAGTACTTC.

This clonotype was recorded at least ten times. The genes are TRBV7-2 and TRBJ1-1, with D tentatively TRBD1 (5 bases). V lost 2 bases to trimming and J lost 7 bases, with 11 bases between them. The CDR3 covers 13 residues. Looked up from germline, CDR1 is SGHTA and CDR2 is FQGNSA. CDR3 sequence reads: CASSLRQNGEAFF. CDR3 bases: TGTGCCAGCAGCTTACGACAGAATGGTGAAGCTTTCTTT.

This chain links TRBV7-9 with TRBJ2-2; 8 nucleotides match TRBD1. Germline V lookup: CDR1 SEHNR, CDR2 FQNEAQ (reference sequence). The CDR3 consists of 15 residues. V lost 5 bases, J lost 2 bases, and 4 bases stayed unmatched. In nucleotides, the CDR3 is TGTGCCAGCAGCAAAGACAGGGGCAACACCGGGGAGCTGTTTTTT. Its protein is CASSKDRGNTGELFF. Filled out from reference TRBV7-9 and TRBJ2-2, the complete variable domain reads DTGVSQNPRHKITKRGQNVTFRCDPISEHNRLYWYRQTLGQGPEFLTYFQNEAQLEKSRLLSDRFSAERPKGSFSTLEIQRTEQGDSAMYLCASSKDRGNTGELFFGEGSRLTVL.

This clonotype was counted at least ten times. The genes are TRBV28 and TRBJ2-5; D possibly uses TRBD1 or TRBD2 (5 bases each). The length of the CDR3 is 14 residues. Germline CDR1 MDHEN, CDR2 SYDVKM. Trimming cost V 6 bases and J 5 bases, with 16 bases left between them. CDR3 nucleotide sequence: TGTGCCAGCAGCCTGGGACCTTACAAGGAGACCCAGTACTTC. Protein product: CASSLGPYKETQYF.

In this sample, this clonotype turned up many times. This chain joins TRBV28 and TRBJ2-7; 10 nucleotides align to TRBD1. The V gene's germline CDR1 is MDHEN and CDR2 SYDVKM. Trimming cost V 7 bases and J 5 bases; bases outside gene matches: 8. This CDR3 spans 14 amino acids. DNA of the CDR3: TGTGCCAGCATTGGGACAGGGGATTGGCACGAGCAGTACTTC. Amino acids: CASIGTGDWHEQYF.

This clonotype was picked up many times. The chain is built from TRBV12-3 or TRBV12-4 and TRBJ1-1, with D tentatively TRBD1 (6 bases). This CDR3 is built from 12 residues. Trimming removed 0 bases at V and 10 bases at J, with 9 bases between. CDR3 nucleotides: TGTGCCAGCAGTTTAGCGGGACAAGGAGCTTTCTTT. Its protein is CASSLAGQGAFF.

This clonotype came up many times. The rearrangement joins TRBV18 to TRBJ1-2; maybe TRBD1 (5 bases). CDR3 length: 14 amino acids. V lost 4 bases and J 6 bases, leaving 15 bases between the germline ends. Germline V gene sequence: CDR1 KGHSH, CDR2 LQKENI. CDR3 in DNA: TGTGCCAGCTCACTCATTTCAGGGCGCGATGGCTACACCTTC. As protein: CASSLISGRDGYTF.

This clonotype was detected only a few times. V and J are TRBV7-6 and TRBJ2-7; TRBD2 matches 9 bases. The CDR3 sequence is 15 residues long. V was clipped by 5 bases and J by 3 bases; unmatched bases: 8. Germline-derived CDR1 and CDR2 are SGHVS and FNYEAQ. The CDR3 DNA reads TGTGCCAGCAGCACGACAAGGACTAGCGTCTACGAGCAGTACTTC. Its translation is CASSTTRTSVYEQYF.

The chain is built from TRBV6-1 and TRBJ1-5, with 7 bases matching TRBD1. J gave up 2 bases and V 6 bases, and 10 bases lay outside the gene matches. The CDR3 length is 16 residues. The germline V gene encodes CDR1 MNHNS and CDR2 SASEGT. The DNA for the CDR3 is TGTGCCAGCAGCCTAACTGGGACAGTAGGCAATCAGCCCCAGCATTTT. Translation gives CASSLTGTVGNQPQHF.

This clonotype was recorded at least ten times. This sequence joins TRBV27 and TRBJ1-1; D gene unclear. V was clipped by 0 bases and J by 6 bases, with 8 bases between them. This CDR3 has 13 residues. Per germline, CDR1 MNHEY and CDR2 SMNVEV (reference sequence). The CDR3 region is CASSLSGVPEAFF. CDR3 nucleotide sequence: TGTGCCAGCAGTTTATCCGGGGTTCCTGAAGCTTTCTTT.

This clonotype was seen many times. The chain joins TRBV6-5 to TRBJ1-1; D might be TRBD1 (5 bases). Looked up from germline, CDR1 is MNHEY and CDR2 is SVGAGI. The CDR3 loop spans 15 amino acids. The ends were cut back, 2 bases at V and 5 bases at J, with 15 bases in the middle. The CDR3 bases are TGTGCCAGCAGTTACACCCTGGGGGGGGGGACTGAAGCTTTCTTT. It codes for CASSYTLGGGTEAFF.

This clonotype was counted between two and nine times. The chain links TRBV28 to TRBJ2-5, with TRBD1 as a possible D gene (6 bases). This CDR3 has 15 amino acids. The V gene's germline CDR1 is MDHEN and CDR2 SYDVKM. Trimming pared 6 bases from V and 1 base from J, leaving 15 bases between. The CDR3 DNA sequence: TGTGCCAGCAGCTCGCTTCAGGGGTCCCAAGAGACCCAGTACTTC. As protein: CASSSLQGSQETQYF.